This TCR beta chain derives from a study of shared clonotypes between healthy human individuals. V shed 4 bases and J shed 4 bases, with 14 bases lying between them. CDR3 length equals 14 residues. Germline lookup yields CDR1 MGHDK and CDR2 SYGVNS. Generated by immunoSEQ multiplex PCR, the TCRdb table keeps only in-frame clones and is missing some. The data show more than 2 million clones, approximately 95% seen once. The sequence was obtained from a man aged 18 to 29 in good health. This rearrangement joins TRBV25-1 to TRBJ2-7, with D tentatively TRBD1 (6 bases). Sequenced: naive CD4+ T cells sorted from blood. The subset is: CD45RA+ positively selected. The CDR3: CASSVFGTSYEQYF. The CDR3 DNA follows: TGTGCCAGCAGTGTTTTCGGGACATCGTACGAGCAGTACTTC.